The T cell receptor (beta chain) under discussion was sequenced for a study of blood T cells in healthy people across ages. Study observations and caveats: PBMC samples, being unsorted, prevented any conclusive comparison of naive and antigen-experienced cells.

Turning to this clonotype: Its antigen is currently unknown.

Alongside a J-beta primer mix, a sample-barcoded 5' primer served in a second PCR lasting about 6 to 12 cycles. MiXCR, run by TCRdb on the 5' RACE reads, gives a single entry per CDR3 protein. The sample has over 500,000 distinct CDR3 sequences, approximately 26% seen once. The CDR3 covers 17 residues. The germline CDR1 and CDR2 sequences are SQVTM and ANQGSEA. The ends were cut back, 3 bases at V and 4 bases at J, with 19 bases in the middle. These data also formed part of another study, on T cells of mothers and their children.

The sequence was obtained from a boy aged 2-9 years in good health. V usage is TRBV29-1 and J usage is TRBJ2-6; D might be TRBD1 or TRBD2, each matching 5 bases. Sequencing input: blood. The DNA for the CDR3 is TGCAGCGTTGATCCGGGGCAGGCCGGACGAGGGGCCAACGTCCTGACTTTC. Translation: CSVDPGQAGRGANVLTF.